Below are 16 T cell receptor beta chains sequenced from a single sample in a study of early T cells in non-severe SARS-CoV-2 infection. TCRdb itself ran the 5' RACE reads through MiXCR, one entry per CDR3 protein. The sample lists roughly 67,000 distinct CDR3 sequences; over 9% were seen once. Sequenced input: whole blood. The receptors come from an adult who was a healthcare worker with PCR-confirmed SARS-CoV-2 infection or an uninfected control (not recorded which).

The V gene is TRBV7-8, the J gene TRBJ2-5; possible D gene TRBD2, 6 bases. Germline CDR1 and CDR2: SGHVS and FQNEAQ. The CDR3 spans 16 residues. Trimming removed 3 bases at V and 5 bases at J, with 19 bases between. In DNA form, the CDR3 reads TGTGCCAGCAGCTTTCGTTCCACCGGCGGGATTGAGACCCAGTACTTC. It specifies CASSFRSTGGIETQYF.

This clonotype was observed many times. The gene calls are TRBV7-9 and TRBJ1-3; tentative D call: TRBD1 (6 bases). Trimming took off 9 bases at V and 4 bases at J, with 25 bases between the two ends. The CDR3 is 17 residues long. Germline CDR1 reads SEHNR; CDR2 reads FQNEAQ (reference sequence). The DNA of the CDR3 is TGTGCCAGACGGGGGGACACTCAAATATTATCCGGAAACACCATATATTTT. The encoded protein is CARRGDTQILSGNTIYF.

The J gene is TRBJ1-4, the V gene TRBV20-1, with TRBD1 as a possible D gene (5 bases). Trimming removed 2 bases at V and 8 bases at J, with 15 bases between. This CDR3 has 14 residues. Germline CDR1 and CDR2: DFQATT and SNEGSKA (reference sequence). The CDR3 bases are TGCAGTGCTAGACCGACGGGTTGGGGGGAAAAACTGTTTTTT. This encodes CSARPTGWGEKLFF.

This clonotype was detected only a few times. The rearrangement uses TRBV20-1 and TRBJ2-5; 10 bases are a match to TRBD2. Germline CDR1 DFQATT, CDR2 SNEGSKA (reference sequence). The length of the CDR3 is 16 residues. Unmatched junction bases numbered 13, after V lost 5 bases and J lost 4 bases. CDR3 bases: TGCAGTGCTCCCGATGCTAGCGGGGGCCTTGGAGAGACCCAGTACTTC. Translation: CSAPDASGGLGETQYF.

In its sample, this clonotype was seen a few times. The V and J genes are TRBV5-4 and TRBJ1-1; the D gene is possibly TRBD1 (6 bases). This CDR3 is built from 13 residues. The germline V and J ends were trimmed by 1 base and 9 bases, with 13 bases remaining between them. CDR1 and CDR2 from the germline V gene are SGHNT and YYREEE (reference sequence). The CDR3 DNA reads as TGTGCCAGCAGCTTGTGGGGGCAGGGAAAAGCTTTCTTT. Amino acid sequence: CASSLWGQGKAFF.

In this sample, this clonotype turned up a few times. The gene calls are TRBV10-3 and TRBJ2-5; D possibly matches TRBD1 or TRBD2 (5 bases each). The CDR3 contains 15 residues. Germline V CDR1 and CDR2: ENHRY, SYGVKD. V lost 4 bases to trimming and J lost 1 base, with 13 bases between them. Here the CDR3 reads CAISGRGATQETQYF. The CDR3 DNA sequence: TGTGCCATCAGTGGGCGAGGGGCGACCCAAGAGACCCAGTACTTC.

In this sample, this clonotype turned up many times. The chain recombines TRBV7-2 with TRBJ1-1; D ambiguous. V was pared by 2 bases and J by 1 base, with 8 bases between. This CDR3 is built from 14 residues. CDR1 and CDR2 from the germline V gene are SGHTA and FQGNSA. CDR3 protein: CASSLSSRNTEAFF. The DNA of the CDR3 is TGTGCCAGCAGCTTATCCTCAAGGAACACTGAAGCTTTCTTT. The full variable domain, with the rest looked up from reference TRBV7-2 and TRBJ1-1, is GAGVSQSPSNKVTEKGKDVELRCDPISGHTALYWYRQSLGQGLEFLIYFQGNSAPDKSGLPSDRFSAERTGGSVSTLTIQRTQQEDSAVYLCASSLSSRNTEAFFGQGTRLTVV.

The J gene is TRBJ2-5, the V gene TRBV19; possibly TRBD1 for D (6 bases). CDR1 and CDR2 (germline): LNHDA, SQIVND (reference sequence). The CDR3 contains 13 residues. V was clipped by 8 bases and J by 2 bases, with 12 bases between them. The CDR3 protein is CASLGHQQETQYF. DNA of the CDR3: TGTGCCAGTTTGGGACACCAGCAAGAGACCCAGTACTTC.

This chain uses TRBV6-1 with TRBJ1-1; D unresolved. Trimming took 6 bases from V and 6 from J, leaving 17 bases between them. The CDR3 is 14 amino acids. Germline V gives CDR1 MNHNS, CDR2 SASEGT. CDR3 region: CASRSTEGRAEAFF. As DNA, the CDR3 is TGTGCCAGCAGATCAACAGAGGGTCGGGCTGAAGCTTTCTTT.

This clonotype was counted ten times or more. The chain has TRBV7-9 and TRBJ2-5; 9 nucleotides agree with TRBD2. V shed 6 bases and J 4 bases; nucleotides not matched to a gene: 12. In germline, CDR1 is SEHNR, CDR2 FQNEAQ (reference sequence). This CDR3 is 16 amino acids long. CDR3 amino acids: CASRAGLALGGETQYF. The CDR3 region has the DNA TGTGCCAGCAGAGCCGGACTAGCGTTGGGTGGAGAGACCCAGTACTTC.

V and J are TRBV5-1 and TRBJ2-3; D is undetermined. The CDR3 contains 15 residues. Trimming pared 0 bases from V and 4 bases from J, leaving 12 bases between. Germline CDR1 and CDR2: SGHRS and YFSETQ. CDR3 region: CASSLEGRMADTQYF. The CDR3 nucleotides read TGCGCCAGCAGCTTGGAAGGACGCATGGCAGATACGCAGTATTTT.

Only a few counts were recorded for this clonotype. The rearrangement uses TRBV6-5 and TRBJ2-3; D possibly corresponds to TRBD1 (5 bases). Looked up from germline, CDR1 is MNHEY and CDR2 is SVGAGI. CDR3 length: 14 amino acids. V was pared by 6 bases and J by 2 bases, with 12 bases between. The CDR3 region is CASRKGPTTDTQYF. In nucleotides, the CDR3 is TGTGCCAGCAGGAAGGGGCCTACCACAGATACGCAGTATTTT.

The CDR3 protein is CASSSGTALEAFF. The DNA of the CDR3 is TGTGCCAGCAGTTCCGGGACAGCCCTTGAAGCTTTCTTT. The chain is built from TRBV6-5 and TRBJ1-1; 7 bases match TRBD1. V shed 4 bases, J shed 7 bases, and the junction held 6 bases outside the gene matches. The CDR3 totals 13 residues. Germline CDR1 MNHEY, CDR2 SVGAGI.

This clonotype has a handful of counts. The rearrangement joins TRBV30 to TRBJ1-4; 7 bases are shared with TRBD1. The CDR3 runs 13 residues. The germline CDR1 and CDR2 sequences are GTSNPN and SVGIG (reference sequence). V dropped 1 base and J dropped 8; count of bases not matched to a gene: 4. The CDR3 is CAWSGQGGEKLFF. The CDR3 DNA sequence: TGTGCCTGGAGTGGACAGGGAGGGGAAAAACTGTTTTTT.

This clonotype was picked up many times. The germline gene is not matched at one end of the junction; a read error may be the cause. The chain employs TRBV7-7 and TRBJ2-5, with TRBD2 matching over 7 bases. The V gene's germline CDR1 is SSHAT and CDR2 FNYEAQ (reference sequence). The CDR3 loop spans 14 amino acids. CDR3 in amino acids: CASSLAREGETQYF. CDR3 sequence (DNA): TGTGCTAGCAGCTTGGCCAGGGAGGGAGAGACCCAGTACTTC.

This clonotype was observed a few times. CDR3 sequence (DNA): TGTGCCAGCCTACGGACTAGCGGGACCACCGGGGAGCTGTTTTTT. Translating gives CASLRTSGTTGELFF. V and J are TRBV11-2 and TRBJ2-2; TRBD2 aligns across 12 bases. J gave up 4 bases and V 8 bases, and 5 bases lay outside the gene matches. CDR1 SGHAT and CDR2 FQNNGV come from the germline V gene. This CDR3 has 15 amino acids.